These T cell receptor beta chains were read from a single sample in a study of early T cells in non-severe SARS-CoV-2 infection. TCRdb itself ran the 5' RACE reads through MiXCR, one entry per CDR3 protein. The sample records 55,000 or so distinct CDR3 sequences, around 7% being singletons. The input for sequencing was whole blood, taken at baseline. The receptors were sampled from an adult who was a healthcare worker with PCR-confirmed SARS-CoV-2 infection or an uninfected control (not recorded which). The CDR3 runs from the conserved cysteine through the conserved F or W. Fields, in order: V gene, D gene, clone size, J gene, CDR3 DNA, CDR3 protein. The D gene is left open where the match is weak. Rows may omit the clone size; those that give it use once, few, many or a size class.

TRBV6-1	NA	many	TRBJ1-1	TGTGCCAGCAGGCCCTACAGATTAAACACTGAAGCTTTCTTT	CASRPYRLNTEAFF
TRBV19	NA	NA	TRBJ1-6	TGTGCCAGTACCGGGGACACCTATAATTCACCCCTCCACTTT	CASTGDTYNSPLHF
TRBV7-9	NA	few	TRBJ1-1	TGTGCCAGCAGCTTAGGGGGTAGGACTGAAGCTTTCTTT	CASSLGGRTEAFF
TRBV19	NA	NA	TRBJ2-3	TGTGCCAGTAGTATCCGGGACGCGGATGGGAGCACAGATACGCAGTATTTT	CASSIRDADGSTDTQYF
TRBV5-1	TRBD2	few	TRBJ2-5	TGCGCCAGCAGCTTGCGAGCGGGGGGCATACAAGAGACCCAGTACTTC	CASSLRAGGIQETQYF
TRBV5-5	NA	many	TRBJ1-1	TGTGCCAGCAGCTTGGCCTTATTATTGGGCAGGGTGAACACTGAAGCTTTCTTT	CASSLALLLGRVNTEAFF
TRBV12-3/TRBV12-4	TRBD1	many	TRBJ2-5	TGTGCCAGCAGTGGACAGGGGTACGGGACCCAGTACTTC	CASSGQGYGTQYF
TRBV6-6	TRBD1	many	TRBJ2-2	TGTGCCAGCAGTTTGGACAGGGTCACCGGGGAGCTGTTTTTT	CASSLDRVTGELFF
TRBV6-5	TRBD1	many	TRBJ2-7	TGTGCCAGCAGTTCTTCCCACAGGGGCCGCCCCTACGAGCAGTACTTC	CASSSSHRGRPYEQYF
TRBV7-2	TRBD1	many	TRBJ1-2	TGTGCCAGCAGCCCCCGACAGGGGATCGATGGCTACACCTTC	CASSPRQGIDGYTF
TRBV20-1	NA	many	TRBJ1-3	TGCAGTGCTAGAGTCGAAAACACCATATATTTT	CSARVENTIYF
TRBV27	NA	few	TRBJ1-6	TGTGCCAGCAGTATAAGGAATTCACCCCTCCACTTT	CASSIRNSPLHF
TRBV6-9	NA	NA	TRBJ2-3	TGTGCCAGCAGTAAGCTAGTCGAGTACACAGATACGCAGTATTTT	CASSKLVEYTDTQYF
TRBV7-9	NA	few	TRBJ2-5	TGTGCCAGCAGCTTAGCAGAGGGCCAGTACTTC	CASSLAEGQYF
TRBV1	NA	NA	TRBJ2-5	TGCACCAGCAGCCAAGTACCCAAAGGAGGACTCCCTGGCGGAGAGACCCAGTACTTC	CTSSQVPKGGLPGGETQYF